Listed here is a single T cell receptor (beta chain). TCRdb's table, derived via immunoSEQ multiplex PCR, lists solely in-frame clones and lacks some. Counted here are approximately 240,000 clones, roughly 80% occurring once; the ten biggest clones make up 1.3%. The V end lost 1 base, the J end lost 1 base, and 10 bases lay between the germline ends. Germline V lookup: CDR1 SEHNR, CDR2 FQNEAQ (reference sequence). The CDR3 length is 15 residues. The data are from a study of blood T cell repertoires in COVID-19. As for the study in general: From the United States, Italy and Spain came samples of acute and convalescent COVID-19. PBMCs, B-cell-depleted T cells, or T cells provided the cDNA or gDNA that made up the material.

Researchers sorted participants into cohorts using their self-reported clinical history. The sequence came from a woman aged 40-49 years with acute COVID-19. The material sequenced was PBMCs or T cells enriched from blood (not recorded which). The genes are TRBV7-9 and TRBJ1-1, with a weak D call TRBD1 (5 bases). DNA of the CDR3: TGTGCCAGCAGCTTAGGGGTAGGGGAGAACACTGAAGCTTTCTTT. This sequence encodes CASSLGVGENTEAFF.